Listed here are 7 T cell receptor beta chains from one sample, sequenced in a study of shared clonotypes between healthy human individuals. Libraries were prepared by immunoSEQ multiplex PCR; TCRdb keeps only in-frame clonotypes and omits some of them. The sample holds nearly 750,000 clones, 72% seen once. Sequenced input: memory CD4+ T cells sorted from blood. Specified subset: CD45RA-negative fraction. Receptor source: a woman aged 25-40 years in good health.

This clone occurred a few times. The rearrangement uses TRBV19 and TRBJ2-2; D could derive from TRBD1 or TRBD2 (6 bases each). Germline assignment: CDR1 LNHDA and CDR2 SQIVND (reference sequence). V was trimmed by 6 bases and J by 3 bases, leaving 20 bases between them. CDR3 size: 17 residues. Written as DNA, the CDR3 is TGTGCCAGTAGGACTGGGTGGGCAGGGGAGGACACCGGGGAGCTGTTTTTT. It yields the protein CASRTGWAGEDTGELFF.

This clone has just a few counts. The sample contains more than one DNA sequence encoding this CDR3. This sequence joins TRBV27 and TRBJ2-3; TRBD1 matches 10 bases. V shed 6 bases and J 4 bases; nucleotides not matched to a gene: 1. In germline, CDR1 is MNHEY, CDR2 SMNVEV (reference sequence). This CDR3 is built from 13 residues. The CDR3, as DNA: TGTGCCAGCAGAGGACAGGGGGCAGATACGCAGTATTTT. Residues: CASRGQGADTQYF.

The chain recombines TRBV12-5 with TRBJ2-3; 10 positions agree with TRBD2. The CDR3 loop spans 17 amino acids. CDR1 and CDR2 from the germline V gene are LGHNT and FRNRAP. V lost 0 bases to trimming and J lost 7 bases; unmatched junction nucleotides: 10. The CDR3 protein is CASGLVPLAGEKYTQYF. CDR3 nucleotide sequence: TGTGCTAGTGGTTTGGTACCTCTAGCGGGAGAAAAGTATACGCAGTATTTT.

This clone was recorded only once. The chain uses TRBV7-8 and TRBJ2-5, with 7 bases fitting TRBD1. CDR3 length: 15 residues. The V gene end was trimmed by 4 bases and the J gene end by 5 bases; junction bases not matched to a gene: 10. CDR1 and CDR2 from the germline V gene are SGHVS and FQNEAQ. The CDR3 nucleotides read TGTGCCAGCAGCTCTTTATGGACGGGACAGGAGACCCAGTACTTC. Residues: CASSSLWTGQETQYF.

V is TRBV5-1 and J is TRBJ2-5; maybe TRBD2 (6 bases). Germline loops: CDR1 SGHRS, CDR2 YFSETQ. The CDR3 extends over 15 amino acids. The ends were cut back, 0 bases at V and 2 bases at J, with 11 bases in the middle. The CDR3 DNA is TGCGCCAGCAGCTTGGGGGTGGGAGGTCAAGAGACCCAGTACTTC. Its protein is CASSLGVGGQETQYF.

The chain uses TRBV6-1 and TRBJ1-1; maybe TRBD1 (6 bases). Deletions cut 8 bases from V and 3 bases from J, with 16 bases between. This CDR3 spans 14 amino acids. Germline-derived CDR1 and CDR2 are MNHNS and SASEGT. The CDR3: CASQAGVWDTEAFF. CDR3 DNA: TGTGCCAGCCAGGCAGGGGTGTGGGACACTGAAGCTTTCTTT.

Remarks on this clone: Other DNA sequences in the same sample also yield this CDR3. The chain links TRBV28 to TRBJ1-5; D unresolved. Per the germline V gene, CDR1 is MDHEN and CDR2 is SYDVKM. The V gene lost 6 bases and the J gene lost 4 bases, with 7 bases spanning the gap. CDR3 length: 12 residues. The CDR3 is CASSLLNQPQHF. In nucleotides, the CDR3 is TGTGCCAGCAGCCTGTTAAATCAGCCCCAGCATTTT.